The 15 T cell receptor beta chains reported below all come from one sample, sequenced in a study of T cells in Graves' hyperthyroidism and ophthalmopathy. TCR beta CDR3 regions were amplified from RNA. Primed by the HTBI set, a first-round RT-PCR was run on the TCR CDR3. TCRdb recomputed calls from the multiplex PCR reads with MiXCR, one row per CDR3 protein. Here the sample spans approximately 380,000 distinct CDR3 sequences, under 20% being singletons. Sequencing was carried out using blood. All receptors come from a man aged 18 to 30 with Graves' ophthalmopathy.

In this sample, this clonotype turned up many times. The V call is TRBV20-1, the J call TRBJ1-2; TRBD1 aligns across 7 bases. The CDR3 is made up of 18 amino acids. Germline CDR1 is DFQATT and CDR2 is SNEGSKA (reference sequence). V lost 6 bases, J lost 4 bases, and 23 bases stayed unmatched. This CDR3 reads CSALIPLRTGKVTYGYTF. Written as DNA, the CDR3 is TGCAGTGCCCTAATACCCCTAAGGACAGGAAAAGTAACCTATGGCTACACCTTC.

This rearrangement joins TRBV4-1 to TRBJ1-1; 8 bases map to TRBD1. V shed 1 base, J shed 8 bases, and the junction held 3 bases outside the gene matches. CDR3 length equals 13 residues. CDR1 and CDR2 from the germline V gene are MGHRA and YSYEKL. The CDR3 here is CASSQVRDREAFF. Written as DNA, the CDR3 is TGCGCCAGCAGCCAAGTTAGGGACAGGGAAGCTTTCTTT.

The rearrangement joins TRBV20-1 to TRBJ2-7; D call uncertain. V dropped 5 bases and J dropped 2 bases, with 13 bases sitting between them. Per the germline V gene, CDR1 is DFQATT and CDR2 is SNEGSKA (reference sequence). CDR3 length: 13 residues. CDR3 coding DNA: TGCAGTGCTGACGAGACGGGTACCTACGAGCAGTACTTC. As protein: CSADETGTYEQYF.

The J gene is TRBJ2-7, the V gene TRBV11-2, with 9 bases fitting TRBD1. V lost 1 base, J lost 6 bases, and 13 bases stayed unmatched. CDR1 and CDR2 (germline): SGHAT, FQNNGV. This CDR3 region has 17 residues. As DNA, the CDR3 is TGTGCCAGCAGCTTAGTCGTCGGGACAGGGCTGGGCCGCGAGCAGTACTTC. This codes for CASSLVVGTGLGREQYF.

There are many counts of this clonotype. The CDR3 sequence: CASLDGNTEAFF. The CDR3 coding sequence is TGTGCCAGCCTTGACGGAAACACTGAAGCTTTCTTT. This chain joins TRBV6-1 and TRBJ1-1; D is unclear. The CDR3 totals 12 residues. V shed 8 bases and J shed 2 bases, with 9 bases lying between them. Per germline, CDR1 MNHNS and CDR2 SASEGT.

This chain connects TRBV27 to TRBJ1-5; D possibly corresponds to TRBD1 (5 bases). Trimming cost V 5 bases and J 7 bases, with 15 bases left between them. The CDR3 is 14 amino acids. The germline V gene has CDR1 MNHEY and CDR2 SMNVEV (reference sequence). Here the CDR3 DNA reads TGTGCCAGCAGTCTTCCGGGGGTTGACCAGCCCCAGCATTTT. It translates to CASSLPGVDQPQHF.

This clonotype came up many times. The CDR3 loop is CASSQAARLNTEAFF. CDR3 coding DNA: TGTGCCAGCAGCCAAGCAGCCCGGCTGAACACTGAAGCTTTCTTT. This chain connects TRBV3-1 to TRBJ1-1; no definite D call. From germline, CDR1 is LGHDT and CDR2 YNNKEL (reference sequence). The CDR3 has 15 residues. V lost 1 base and J 0 bases, leaving 9 bases between the germline ends. Variable domain in full (rest from reference TRBV3-1 and TRBJ1-1): DTAVSQTPKYLVTQMGNDKSIKCEQNLGHDTMYWYKQDSKKFLKIMFSYNNKELIINETVPNRFSPKSPDKAHLNLHINSLELGDSAVYFCASSQAARLNTEAFFGQGTRLTVV.

Concerning this clonotype itself: This may be a read error, as it is one base from a much larger clone. The V and J genes are TRBV6-9 and TRBJ1-3, with D uncertain. Germline CDR1 MNHGY, CDR2 SVAAGI. The CDR3 is 15 residues long. The CDR3 region has the DNA TGTGCCAGCAGTTCCCTCGGGATTACTGGAAACACCGTATATTTT. Translating gives CASSSLGITGNTVYF.

The chain carries TRBV19 and TRBJ2-3, with no clear D. V lost 6 bases to trimming and J lost 3 bases, with 7 bases between them. The CDR3 totals 12 residues. Germline values: CDR1 LNHDA, CDR2 SQIVND (reference sequence). This CDR3 reads CASSKLTDTQYF. In DNA form, the CDR3 reads TGTGCCAGTAGCAAGCTGACAGATACGCAGTATTTT. The full variable domain, with the rest looked up from reference TRBV19 and TRBJ2-3, is DGGITQSPKYLFRKEGQNVTLSCEQNLNHDAMYWYRQDPGQGLRLIYYSQIVNDFQKGDIAEGYSVSREKKESFPLTVTSAQKNPTAFYLCASSKLTDTQYFGPGTRLTVL.

Ten or more counts support this clonotype. This chain connects TRBV27 to TRBJ2-3, with 10 bases that match TRBD2. The V segment lost 5 bases and the J segment 2 bases; nucleotides outside the gene matches: 7. The CDR3 runs to 16 residues. Germline CDR1 is MNHEY and CDR2 is SMNVEV (reference sequence). In DNA, the CDR3 is TGTGCCAGCAGTCCCCTGCTAGCGGGGGCCACAGATACGCAGTATTTT. The encoded protein is CASSPLLAGATDTQYF.

This clonotype was seen a handful of times. The chain carries TRBV7-9 and TRBJ1-3, with 7 bases identical to TRBD1. Trimming cost V 5 bases and J 0 bases; bases outside gene matches: 7. Germline assignment: CDR1 SEHNR and CDR2 FQNEAQ (reference sequence). The CDR3 is made up of 16 amino acids. The CDR3 sequence: CASSTIQGSSGNTIYF. CDR3 bases: TGTGCCAGCAGCACCATACAGGGGTCCTCTGGAAACACCATATATTTT.

As for this clonotype: A much larger clone differs from this one at a single base, so this may be a read error. The chain is built from TRBV29-1 and TRBJ1-1; D unresolved. The CDR3 has 13 amino acids. Per germline, CDR1 SQVTM and CDR2 ANQGSEA. CDR3 loop: CSSAPGLNTGAFF. The CDR3 DNA sequence: TGCAGCTCCGCCCCGGGCCTGAACACTGGAGCTTTCTTT.

The chain links TRBV5-1 to TRBJ2-7; possible D gene TRBD2, 6 bases. The CDR3 length is 12 residues. The germline gives CDR1 SGHRS, CDR2 YFSETQ. Between the trimmed V and J ends, which lost 5 bases and 9 bases, there was a span of 15 bases. CDR3 protein: CASRKAGGVQYF. As DNA, the CDR3 is TGCGCCAGCAGAAAGGCCGGGGGTGTGCAGTACTTC.

In its sample, this clonotype was seen many times. The chain carries TRBV5-1 and TRBJ2-3; TRBD2 matches 8 bases. CDR1 is SGHRS, CDR2 YFSETQ, per germline. V shed 3 bases and J 2 bases; nucleotides not matched to a gene: 11. The CDR3 is 17 residues long. The chain's CDR3 is CASSSGVAGKTTDTQYF. CDR3 sequence (DNA): TGCGCCAGCAGCTCCGGGGTAGCGGGGAAAACCACAGATACGCAGTATTTT.

The rearrangement joins TRBV19 to TRBJ2-3; no clear D gene. The V end was cut by 7 bases, the J end by 5 bases, with 7 bases between. The CDR3 covers 11 residues. Germline CDR1 and CDR2: LNHDA and SQIVND (reference sequence). CDR3 protein: CASIGKDTQYF. Written as DNA, the CDR3 is TGTGCCAGTATCGGCAAAGATACGCAGTATTTT.